This T cell receptor (beta chain) was recorded in a study of blood T cell repertoires in COVID-19. Background on the study: Sites across the United States, Italy and Spain contributed samples from acute and convalescent COVID-19. PBMCs, B-cell-depleted T cells, or T cells provided the cDNA or gDNA that made up the material.

V dropped 0 bases and J dropped 3 bases, with 10 bases sitting between them. The CDR3 has 14 residues. Germline-derived CDR1 and CDR2 are SGHRS and YFSETQ. Under the authors' procedure: Cell counts per sample came from amplifying reference gene primers. Repertoires were generated with immunoSEQ multiplex PCR, while TCRdb's copy carries only in-frame clones and drops some. V and J calls and clone size come straight from that table; D and trimming were deduced from the DNA. The sample shows a few hundred thousand clones, around nine tenths of them seen only once. The gene calls are TRBV5-1 and TRBJ2-7; D perhaps matches TRBD1 (6 bases). Material: peripheral blood. The receptor comes from a man aged 55 to 69 who had recovered from COVID-19. CDR3 bases: TGCGCCAGCAGCTTGGGGGACAAGGACTACGAGCAGTACTTC. This encodes CASSLGDKDYEQYF.